The T cell receptor (beta chain) described here comes from a study of CXCR3-negative and CXCR3-positive naive CD8 T cells (dated by TCRdb to between 2018 and 2021). For context, the study as a whole: About 150 million TRB reads were obtained in total, roughly 1.5 +/- 0.3 million reads per library. Diversity and physicochemical repertoire analyses covered some ten donors pooled from two independent experiments. The TRBV-TRBJ cluster analysis covered naive subsets from roughly five donors and memory cells from 3 donors.

For every CD8+ T cell subset, 250,000 to 300,000 cells were flow-sorted straight into RLT lysis buffer, and each subset was sorted in triplicate. To keep memory contaminants out, a stringent definition of naive CD8+ T cells was applied: CD45RO-CCR7+CD27+CD95-. Peripheral blood mononuclear cells were isolated from buffy coats by standard density gradient centrifugation. A FACSAria III was used to flow-sort naive CD8+ T cells into CXCR3-negative and CXCR3-positive populations. Total RNA was extracted from sorted cells with an RNeasy Mini Kit. With regard to this clonotype: Its binding antigen is unknown.

Sequencing used a NextSeq 550. The Human TCR Profiling Kit (MiLaboratory) was used to make UMI-labeled 5' RACE TRB cDNA libraries. cDNA synthesis used the entire amount of extracted RNA, and PCR amplification then used the entire amount of cDNA produced. Libraries were prepared in parallel with an identical number of PCR cycles. Turning to the authors' computational methods: MIGEC and MiXCR extracted about 53,000 +/- 10,000 unique UMI-labeled TRB cDNA molecules per library, requiring at least two reads per UMI. Each library averaged roughly 40,000 +/- 10,000 functional in-frame TRB CDR3 nucleotide clonotypes without stop codons. Diversity metrics, including normalized Shannon-Wiener and Chao1, were computed in VDJtools after downsampling to 5000 UMI-labeled TRB molecules per sample. For the central five CDR3 residues, VDJtools calculated physicochemical properties weighted by clonotype size, namely interaction energy, strength, volume and Kidera factor 4. TCRdb reprocessed the reads, so every CDR3 protein sequence counts as one entry and DNA is not shown. The authors' filters were not applied to this entry. The table for this sample shows roughly 26,000 distinct CDR3 sequences. The ten largest make up roughly 2.8% of the sample.

Counted from cysteine to phenylalanine, this CDR3 has 14 amino acids. The DNA is not on file. Beyond this particular receptor, the publication reports: Both naive subsets had comparably high repertoire diversity, while memory CD8+ T cells had much lower repertoire diversity. Compared with CXCR3-negative naive cells, CXCR3-positive naive cells had TRB CDR3s with higher hydrophobicity (lower Kidera factor 4), lower energy, and higher strength and volume indices. CXCR3 expression partially decreased after cryopreservation, so most assays used freshly isolated PBMCs. Surface CD5, linked to self-reactivity in mice, was comparable between naive subsets; TCR interaction strength was therefore also inferred from TRB CDR3 physicochemical properties. TRBV-TRBJ usage was similar between naive CXCR3-negative and CXCR3-positive cells from the same donor, while memory cells showed distinct patterns.

The TCR sequence derives from a human donor in good health. Some clones in this sample may be carry-over from other donors' samples. The chain employs TRBV12-3 or TRBV12-4 and TRBJ1-4; TCRdb proposes TRBD1, but this gene call is untestable without DNA. The sample taken for sequencing was naive CXCR3- CD8+ T cells from blood. The cell subset or site label here, explained by the study, means: CD45RO-CCR7+CD27+CD95- naive CD8+ T cells lacking CXCR3 (TNR3-). CDR3 region: CASSWDRGREKLFF.